These 7 T cell receptor beta chains came from one sample sequenced in a study of liver allograft versus peripheral blood T cells (dated by TCRdb to 2019 to 2021). The study in broad terms: The study compared T cell receptor repertoires found within transplanted livers against repertoires in the peripheral blood of liver transplant recipients.

The run used an Illumina MiSeq. Using fastp at Q25 and MiXCR, TCRdb reprocessed the public reads and kept productive beta chains. Rows with a matching CDR3 protein are joined into one entry that keeps the most common DNA and genes. For this sample the table gives about 14,000 distinct CDR3 sequences, of which 20% were detected only once. The leading ten clones occupy roughly 6% of the sample. These receptors were obtained from a human patient who had a liver transplant. It is possible that, after a transplant, some T cells come from the graft donor.

Regarding this clonotype: With a much larger clone just one base away, this may be a read error. The chain has TRBV25-1 and TRBJ1-6; no reliable D call. This CDR3 has 17 residues. Looked up from germline, CDR1 is MGHDK and CDR2 is SYGVNS. With 3 bases removed from V and 4 bases from J, the gap between germline ends came to 16 bases. The CDR3 DNA is TGTGCCAGCAGTGACCCCTTCCAGGCGGTATATAATTCACCCCTCCACTTT. It encodes CASSDPFQAVYNSPLHF.

This clonotype is medium-sized in the sample. V and J are TRBV5-4 and TRBJ1-2; the D is unclear. V lost 3 bases and J 0 bases, leaving 12 bases between the germline ends. The CDR3 totals 15 residues. From germline, CDR1 is SGHNT and CDR2 YYREEE (reference sequence). The CDR3 here is CASSSGPIANYGYTF. DNA for the CDR3: TGTGCCAGCAGCTCCGGACCGATTGCTAACTATGGCTACACCTTC.

The chain is built from TRBV7-2 and TRBJ2-7, with D unresolved. The germline V and J ends were trimmed by 0 bases and 5 bases, with 14 bases remaining between them. The CDR3 runs 15 residues. Per the germline V gene, CDR1 is SGHTA and CDR2 is FQGNSA. The CDR3 is CASSLAGRRIDEQYF. The DNA of the CDR3 is TGTGCCAGCAGCTTAGCGGGCCGCAGGATAGACGAGCAGTACTTC. The full variable domain, completed using reference TRBV7-2 and TRBJ2-7, is GAGVSQSPSNKVTEKGKDVELRCDPISGHTALYWYRQSLGQGLEFLIYFQGNSAPDKSGLPSDRFSAERTGGSVSTLTIQRTQQEDSAVYLCASSLAGRRIDEQYFGPGTRLTVT.

The V gene is TRBV7-9, the J gene TRBJ2-2, with TRBD2 matching over 11 bases. CDR1 and CDR2 (germline): SEHNR, FQNEAQ (reference sequence). This CDR3 region has 15 residues. J gave up 4 bases and V 6 bases, and 4 bases lay outside the gene matches. For the CDR3, the DNA is TGTGCCAGCAGATCTAGCGGGGGGATCACCGGGGAGCTGTTTTTT. As protein: CASRSSGGITGELFF.

This clonotype appeared many times. The rearrangement joins TRBV7-9 to TRBJ1-1; unclear D gene. CDR3 length: 17 amino acids. CDR1 SEHNR and CDR2 FQNEAQ come from the germline V gene (reference sequence). V was cut by 2 bases and J by 3 bases, with 19 bases left in between. The CDR3 here is CASSLIPTIGLDTEAFF. Here the CDR3 DNA reads TGTGCCAGCAGCTTAATCCCCACAATCGGGCTGGACACTGAAGCTTTCTTT.

This clonotype was picked up many times. The chain has TRBV5-6 and TRBJ2-6; no reliable D call. V gave up 0 bases and J gave up 0 bases, with 4 bases separating them. This CDR3 spans 15 amino acids. Per the germline V gene, CDR1 is SGHDT and CDR2 is YYEEEE. The chain's CDR3 is CASSLGRSGANVLTF. In DNA form, the CDR3 reads TGTGCCAGCAGCTTGGGGCGCTCTGGGGCCAACGTCCTGACTTTC.

The chain couples TRBV25-1 to TRBJ1-4, with D possibly TRBD1 on 5 matching bases. Germline lookup yields CDR1 MGHDK and CDR2 SYGVNS. Deletions cut 7 bases from V and 8 bases from J, with 11 bases between. The CDR3 contains 12 residues. The CDR3 spells CASTWDGEKLFF. The CDR3 DNA reads as TGTGCCAGCACCTGGGACGGGGAAAAACTGTTTTTT.